This entry concerns a single TCR beta chain. These data are taken from a study of T cell responses to AZD1222 COVID-19 vaccine. The data were produced by immunoSEQ multiplex PCR, yet TCRdb's version contains in-frame clones alone and is incomplete. The data show 100,000 to 150,000 clones, 80% to 90% seen once. Germline assignment: CDR1 SEHNR and CDR2 FQNEAQ (reference sequence). CDR3 length equals 15 residues. Unmatched junction bases numbered 7, after V lost 5 bases and J lost 7 bases. The source material was peripheral blood, sampled on day 0 of AZD1222 vaccination. The gene calls are TRBV7-9 and TRBJ2-2, with 10 bases fitting TRBD1. This TCR was sampled from an adult in good health. This CDR3 reads CASSTPGQGSGELFF. In DNA form, the CDR3 reads TGTGCCAGCAGCACCCCGGGACAGGGGAGCGGGGAGCTGTTTTTT.